This T cell receptor beta chain derives from a study of blood T cell repertoires in COVID-19. In the original workflow: Amplification of reference gene primers was used by the study to estimate nucleated cell counts. Profiled with immunoSEQ multiplex PCR; TCRdb holds only in-frame clones, not every one. From that table come the V and J calls and clone size; the DNA was used to work out D and trimming. The sample has around 470,000 clones, 90% seen once. Germline trimming cut 3 bases from V and 3 bases from J; bases unmatched to any gene: 5. There are 15 residues in the CDR3. From germline, CDR1 is MGHDK and CDR2 SYGVNS.

Sequenced material: PBMCs or T cells enriched from blood (not recorded which). This clonotype was obtained from a man aged 18 to 30 who had recovered from COVID-19. The V gene is TRBV25-1, the J gene TRBJ2-7; 10 bases are shared with TRBD2. The DNA for the CDR3 is TGTGCCAGCAGTGACCCCGGGACTAGCGACTACGAGCAGTACTTC. Translation gives CASSDPGTSDYEQYF.